The source of this TCR beta chain is a study of cytotoxic CD8 clonotypes in ibrutinib-treated CLL. General study findings and limits: Clonality rose at ibrutinib response and fell back toward baseline at progression.

Trimming shortened V by 6 bases and J by 8 bases, and 13 bases separated the two germline ends. The CDR3 contains 11 residues. Germline CDR1 DFQATT, CDR2 SNEGSKA (reference sequence). This clone was seen a handful of times. The antigen remains unidentified. The assay was immunoSEQ multiplex PCR, and TCRdb's table has in-frame clones only and misses some. The data contain 250,000 to 350,000 clones, roughly three quarters of them singletons. The sequencing here drew on PBMCs, taken at disease progression, from a patient treated with ibrutinib. This receptor was identified in a human donor with chronic lymphocytic leukemia. This rearrangement joins TRBV20-1 to TRBJ1-2; D is unresolved. The DNA for the CDR3 is TGCAGTGCATCAAGATTCGAGGGCTACACCTTC. Its translation: CSASRFEGYTF.